Listed below are T cell receptor beta chains from one sample, sequenced in a study of blood T cell repertoires in COVID-19. Measured with immunoSEQ multiplex PCR; TCRdb has only the in-frame clones, and not every one. The table records about 230,000 clones, around nine tenths of them present only once. The specimen sequenced was PBMCs or T cells enriched from blood (not recorded which). These receptors came from a woman in her twenties or thirties with acute COVID-19. Both conserved end residues are part of each CDR3. Fields, in order: V gene, J gene, D gene, clone size, CDR3 DNA, CDR3 protein. D genes are given only for firm matches. Rows may omit the clone size; those that give it use once, few, many or a size class.

TRBV7-2	TRBJ1-1	TRBD1	.	TGTGCCAGCAGTAACAGGGGGCGAGGAACTGAAGCTTTCTTT	CASSNRGRGTEAFF
TRBV28	TRBJ2-5	.	.	TGTGCCAGCAGTTTGGGACATTTACAAGAGACCCAGTACTTC	CASSLGHLQETQYF
TRBV27	TRBJ2-1	.	once	TGTGCCAGCATTCTTCAACTGGGCCCTAACAATGAGCAGTTCTTC	CASILQLGPNNEQFF
TRBV10-3	TRBJ2-1	TRBD2	.	TGTGCCATCAGTGAACTAGCGGTGAACAATGAGCAGTTCTTC	CAISELAVNNEQFF
TRBV27	TRBJ2-3	.	.	TGTGCCAGCAGTCCCGGGGGAATGGGTCATACGCAGTATTTT	CASSPGGMGHTQYF
TRBV28	TRBJ2-5	TRBD2	.	TGTGCCAGCAGTTTGACTAGCGGCTGGGAGACCCAGTACTTC	CASSLTSGWETQYF
TRBV12-3/TRBV12-4	TRBJ2-7	.	.	TGTGCCAGCAGCCTTCAGGGCTCCTACGAGCAGTACTTC	CASSLQGSYEQYF
TRBV30	TRBJ2-7	TRBD2	.	TGTGCCTGGAGTGTTGGGGGGGGTTCGGTCTACGAGCAGTACTTC	CAWSVGGGSVYEQYF
TRBV7-8	TRBJ2-7	.	.	TGTGCCAGCAGCTCTACAGGAGTTGTCTCCGAGCAGTACTTC	CASSSTGVVSEQYF
TRBV18	TRBJ1-6	.	.	TGTGCCAGCTCACCTGACGGGAGCTCCTATAATTCACCCCTCCACTTT	CASSPDGSSYNSPLHF
TRBV30	TRBJ1-1	TRBD1	.	TGTGCCTGGAGTGTAGGTAGAGGGGGCGTCACTGAAGCTTTCTTT	CAWSVGRGGVTEAFF
TRBV7-9	TRBJ1-1	.	.	TGTGCCAGCAGCCCTACCACTGAAGCTTTCTTT	CASSPTTEAFF
TRBV5-6	TRBJ2-7	.	.	TGTGCCAGCAGCTTTTCCCGGGACAACTCCTACGAGCAGTACTTC	CASSFSRDNSYEQYF
TRBV7-2	TRBJ2-4	TRBD2	.	TGTGCCAGCAGCTTCGTTTGGGGGGGGTCAAACATTCAGTACTTC	CASSFVWGGSNIQYF
TRBV6-5	TRBJ2-7	TRBD2	.	TGTGCCAGCAGTCCCGGGAGGGCCTCCGAGCAGTACTTC	CASSPGRASEQYF
TRBV5-1	TRBJ2-7	TRBD1	.	TGCGCCAGCAGCCCTCTCCTCCGGGACAGCTCTACCTACGAGCAGTACTTC	CASSPLLRDSSTYEQYF
TRBV23-1	TRBJ1-2	.	.	TGCGCCAGCAGTCAATCAGTACCTAGGTGGCAGGGGAGTAAGGCGGTCTGTGGCTACACCTTC	CASSQSVPRWQGSKAVCGYTF
TRBV5-1	TRBJ1-1	.	.	TGCGCCAGCAGCTTCGGCAGGGCTAACACTGAAGCTTTCTTT	CASSFGRANTEAFF
TRBV10-3	TRBJ2-3	TRBD1	.	TGTGCCATCAGTGATCCCGGACAGGGGGCGAGTTCAGATACGCAGTATTTT	CAISDPGQGASSDTQYF
TRBV7-2	TRBJ1-1	.	.	TGTGCCAGCAGCCCCCGGTCGAGGGGGACTGAAGCTTTCTTT	CASSPRSRGTEAFF
TRBV2	TRBJ2-2	TRBD1	.	TGTGCCAGCAGTCGCGAGGACAGGGAGACCGGGGAGCTGTTTTTT	CASSREDRETGELFF
TRBV3-1/TRBV3-2	TRBJ2-7	TRBD2	.	TGTGCCAGCAGCCAAGATGAGGTAGCGGGTTCCGAGCAGTACTTC	CASSQDEVAGSEQYF
TRBV6-5	TRBJ1-2	.	.	TGTGCCAGCACGAATCCGCCACAGAGCTATGGCTACACCTTC	CASTNPPQSYGYTF
TRBV7-8	TRBJ1-5	TRBD1	.	TGTGCCAGCAGCTTTTTTCGGCAGGGGGTTAATCAGCCCCAGCATTTT	CASSFFRQGVNQPQHF
TRBV10-1	TRBJ1-1	.	.	TGCGCCAGCAGACCTACGGCTTTCTTT	CASRPTAFF
TRBV4-3	TRBJ2-7	TRBD1	.	TGCGCCAGCAGCCATCGAAACAGGGGAAACGAGCAGTACTTC	CASSHRNRGNEQYF
TRBV2	TRBJ1-1	.	.	TGTGCCAGCAGGTTTAGAAACACTGAAGCTTTCTTT	CASRFRNTEAFF
TRBV5-4	TRBJ2-7	.	.	TGTGCCAGCATAGGGGCTAGCTCCTACGAGCAGTACTTC	CASIGASSYEQYF
TRBV9	TRBJ2-1	TRBD1	.	TGTGCCAGCAGCGGACACCGACAGGGGGGATTGAATGAGCAGTTCTTC	CASSGHRQGGLNEQFF